Listed here is a single TCR beta chain. Its antigen is unidentified. The V end was cut by 8 bases, the J end by 3 bases, with 8 bases between. The germline CDR1 and CDR2 sequences are MNHEY and SMNVEV (reference sequence). This CDR3 comprises 11 residues. The PCR contained 60 Vbeta and 13 Jbeta primers. Clones were sequenced by immunoSEQ multiplex PCR, and TCRdb holds only the in-frame ones, with some missing. In the table there are 150,000 to 200,000 clones, around 75% of which are singletons. The sample is drawn from a study of cytomegalovirus exposure and HLA in healthy donors. Study outcomes and limitations: Common viral pathogens (according to a later analysis) appeared linked to several of the most significant clusters. TCR beta sequences reportedly predicted most subjects' HLA-A and HLA-B alleles accurately. TCR beta chain V- and J-gene trimming was linked, in a later analysis, to a missense variant in DCLRE1C. Sequencing likely caused a cluster of highly shared sequence variants.

The sample was PBMCs. The genes are TRBV27 and TRBJ2-7; D unclear. The clonotype originates from a man between 18 and 35 years old in good health and CMV-seropositive. CDR3: CASRDFYEQYF. CDR3 nucleotide sequence: TGTGCCAGCCGAGATTTCTACGAGCAGTACTTC.